The source of this T cell receptor (beta chain) is a study of T cell responses to AZD1222 COVID-19 vaccine. Clones were read by immunoSEQ multiplex PCR, and TCRdb kept only the in-frame ones, dropping some. The profile shows roughly 96,000 clones, roughly 90% of them singletons. This clonotype was sampled from an adult in good health. Sample: peripheral blood, taken on day 0 of AZD1222 vaccination.

The CDR3 here is CASSLNGQENTGELFF. CDR3 nucleotide sequence: TGTGCCAGTAGTCTAAATGGACAAGAGAACACCGGGGAGCTGTTTTTT. The rearrangement joins TRBV19 to TRBJ2-2; D may be TRBD1 (5 bases). CDR3 size: 16 residues. Germline assignment: CDR1 LNHDA and CDR2 SQIVND (reference sequence). V dropped 5 bases and J dropped 1 base, with 14 bases sitting between them.